A single sample is the source of the 27 T cell receptor beta chains below, sequenced in a study of human T cells and chemical hapten exposure. TCRdb passed the RACE reads through MiXCR, listing each CDR3 protein once. Of some 400,000 distinct CDR3 sequences in the sample, around 5.5% are singletons; the top ten hold just over 2.5%. The time point is: pre-sensitization, week 0. The treatment was: therapeutic diphenylcyclopropenone sensitization with weekly scalp DPC. Source: whole blood, taken in connection with sensitization to the hapten diphenylcyclopropenone (DPC). The receptors shown here come from a woman in her fifties or sixties with alopecia areata. Some clones in this sample may be carry-over from other donors' samples.

This clonotype was detected ten times or more. The chain links TRBV12-3 or TRBV12-4 to TRBJ2-1, with D perhaps matching TRBD2 (5 bases). With 8 bases removed from V and 7 bases from J, the gap between germline ends came to 12 bases. The CDR3 length is 12 residues. The DNA for the CDR3 is TGTGCCAGCTGGGAAGGAGGAAATGAGCAGTTCTTC. As protein: CASWEGGNEQFF.

The table lists this clonotype with a few counts. The chain has TRBV28 and TRBJ2-1; D is ambiguous. Per the germline V gene, CDR1 is MDHEN and CDR2 is SYDVKM. The CDR3 sequence is 13 residues long. Trimming took off 6 bases at V and 8 bases at J, with 14 bases between the two ends. The CDR3 DNA follows: TGTGCCAGCAGCCCCGGCCGAGGCCATGAGCAGTTCTTC. It yields the protein CASSPGRGHEQFF.

There are a few counts of this clonotype. The chain links TRBV4-1 to TRBJ1-3; D unclear. CDR1 is MGHRA, CDR2 YSYEKL, per germline. CDR3 length equals 17 residues. V lost 1 base and J lost 0, with 13 bases in between. Written as DNA, the CDR3 is TGCGCCAGCAGCCAAGGAGGAGGGCTGAGCTCTGGAAACACCATATATTTT. It specifies CASSQGGGLSSGNTIYF.

The sample holds many counts of this clonotype. The chain has TRBV4-2 and TRBJ2-1; 9 bases are a match to TRBD2. CDR3 length: 15 residues. V lost 2 bases and J lost 6; bases outside the gene matches: 5. Germline values: CDR1 LGHNA, CDR2 YNFKEQ. The chain's CDR3 is CASSQRGTSTNEQFF. CDR3 bases: TGTGCCAGCAGCCAACGCGGGACTAGCACCAATGAGCAGTTCTTC.

This clonotype was counted at least ten times. The J gene is TRBJ1-4, the V gene TRBV10-3, with D unresolved. The CDR3 is made up of 13 amino acids. Germline V gives CDR1 ENHRY, CDR2 SYGVKD. V lost 2 bases and J 4 bases, leaving 5 bases between the germline ends. This CDR3 reads CAISEVDNEKLFF. The CDR3 DNA sequence: TGTGCCATCAGTGAGGTGGATAATGAAAAACTGTTTTTT.

This rearrangement joins TRBV24-1 to TRBJ2-3; 11 positions agree with TRBD2. Germline V gives CDR1 KGHDR, CDR2 SFDVKD. This CDR3 has 16 amino acids. The J segment lost 5 bases and the V segment lost 4 bases, leaving 7 bases of the junction unmatched. The CDR3 region is CATSDPTSGSEDTQYF. The CDR3 DNA reads TGTGCCACCAGTGACCCTACTAGCGGGAGTGAAGATACGCAGTATTTT.

The chain couples TRBV20-1 to TRBJ1-5, with TRBD1 as a possible D gene (5 bases). Trimming stripped 5 bases from V and 4 bases from J, with 15 bases between. The CDR3 consists of 14 residues. Germline V gene data show CDR1 as DFQATT and CDR2 as SNEGSKA (reference sequence). The CDR3 region has the DNA TGCAGTGCTGGCTGCCTTGGGGCTAATCAGCCCCAGCATTTT. Amino acids: CSAGCLGANQPQHF.

There are a few counts of this clonotype. The chain recombines TRBV20-1 with TRBJ2-3, with D perhaps matching TRBD2 (6 bases). The CDR3 sequence is 17 residues long. V was shortened by 1 base and J by 2 bases, with 19 bases between the two germline ends. Germline assignment: CDR1 DFQATT and CDR2 SNEGSKA (reference sequence). The CDR3 sequence is CSARVILGGVLTDTQYF. The CDR3, as DNA: TGCAGTGCTAGAGTAATTCTGGGCGGGGTGCTCACAGATACGCAGTATTTT.

This clonotype came up many times. CDR3 bases: TGTGCCAGCAGCATAAGACAGAGCTCCTACGAGCAGTACTTC. Protein: CASSIRQSSYEQYF. The J gene is TRBJ2-7, the V gene TRBV12-3 or TRBV12-4, with D possibly matching TRBD1 (5 bases). The CDR3 has 14 amino acids. V lost 6 bases and J 0 bases, leaving 12 bases between the germline ends.

The rearrangement uses TRBV4-2 and TRBJ2-1; D possibly uses TRBD1 or TRBD2 (5 bases each). The CDR3 totals 14 residues. Trimming left V 0 bases short and J 7 bases short, with 10 bases between. Germline V gives CDR1 LGHNA, CDR2 YNFKEQ. The CDR3, as DNA: TGTGCCAGCAGCCAAGATGGGACCTCGAATGAGCAGTTCTTC. Amino acid sequence: CASSQDGTSNEQFF.

This clonotype has at least ten counts. The chain has TRBV4-3 and TRBJ2-5, with TRBD1 matching 7 bases. The J segment lost 4 bases and the V segment lost 2 bases, leaving 10 bases of the junction unmatched. CDR3 length: 16 residues. Per the germline V gene, CDR1 is LGHNA and CDR2 is YSLEER. The CDR3 reads CASSQRPGQTGETQYF. The CDR3 bases are TGCGCCAGCAGCCAACGGCCGGGACAGACTGGAGAGACCCAGTACTTC.

This clonotype was seen a handful of times. V is TRBV5-4 and J is TRBJ1-2; the D is unclear. The CDR3 is 14 residues long. Germline assignment: CDR1 SGHNT and CDR2 YYREEE (reference sequence). Trimming stripped 0 bases from V and 8 bases from J, with 14 bases between. Here the CDR3 DNA reads TGTGCCAGCAGCTTGGTGGGCCTAGGCCTAGGCTACACCTTC. The encoded protein is CASSLVGLGLGYTF.

This clonotype was counted ten times or more. The chain couples TRBV3-1 to TRBJ2-3, with D possibly matching TRBD2 (5 bases). The CDR3 is 14 residues long. Germline V lookup: CDR1 LGHDT, CDR2 YNNKEL (reference sequence). Trimming cost V 3 bases and J 4 bases, with 11 bases left between them. The CDR3 region is CASSHRGSADTQYF. CDR3 bases: TGTGCCAGCAGCCATCGAGGGAGTGCAGATACGCAGTATTTT.

The gene calls are TRBV24-1 and TRBJ2-3; D is uncertain. Trimming removed 6 bases at V and 0 bases at J, with 9 bases between. Germline CDR1 KGHDR, CDR2 SFDVKD. The CDR3 totals 14 residues. CDR3 amino acids: CATSSASSTDTQYF. The DNA of the CDR3 is TGTGCCACCAGTTCAGCATCTAGCACAGATACGCAGTATTTT.

This clonotype turned up a few times. CDR3 coding DNA: TGTGCCAGCAGCTTCCTAGATAACAGGGTGAACACTGAAGCTTTCTTT. Protein product: CASSFLDNRVNTEAFF. The rearrangement links TRBV7-2 to TRBJ1-1; possible D gene TRBD1, 6 bases. Germline V gene data show CDR1 as SGHTA and CDR2 as FQGNSA. Trimming shortened V by 3 bases and J by 0 bases, and 14 bases separated the two germline ends. The length of the CDR3 is 16 residues.

This clonotype appeared many times. The chain carries TRBV3-1 and TRBJ2-1; tentative D call: TRBD2 (6 bases). Trimming cost V 0 bases and J 12 bases, with 15 bases left between them. The germline gives CDR1 LGHDT, CDR2 YNNKEL (reference sequence). This CDR3 contains 14 residues. CDR3 residues: CASSQEWGGVRQFF. The CDR3 bases are TGTGCCAGCAGCCAAGAGTGGGGCGGGGTGCGGCAGTTCTTC.

This clonotype has ten or more counts. One junction end does not reproduce the germline sequence, and a read error may be involved. The rearrangement joins TRBV7-2 to TRBJ1-1; D perhaps matches TRBD1 (5 bases). This CDR3 contains 14 residues. Germline assignment: CDR1 SGHTA and CDR2 FQGNSA. The DNA of the CDR3 is TGTGCCAGCCGCTTGTCTGGGGCTGTCGCTGAAGCTTTCTTT. Its protein product is CASRLSGAVAEAFF.

At least ten counts were recorded for this clonotype. The chain employs TRBV4-3 and TRBJ2-2; weak D call: TRBD2 (5 bases). The CDR3 loop spans 16 amino acids. V lost 3 bases, J lost 5 bases, and 16 bases lay in between. Looked up from germline, CDR1 is LGHNA and CDR2 is YSLEER. The CDR3 nucleotides are TGCGCCAGCAGCCATCTCGGTGAGGGCCGAACCGGGGAGCTGTTTTTT. This gives the protein CASSHLGEGRTGELFF.

This clonotype occurred a few times. V usage is TRBV7-6 and J usage is TRBJ2-7; 9 bases are a match to TRBD1. V trimming: 5 bases; J trimming: 7 bases; junction bases outside the gene matches: 12. Germline V gene sequence: CDR1 SGHVS, CDR2 FNYEAQ. This CDR3 comprises 15 residues. This chain's CDR3 is CASSPSGTGKEEQYF. The CDR3 bases are TGTGCCAGCAGCCCATCCGGGACAGGGAAGGAAGAGCAGTACTTC.

There are a few counts of this clonotype. The chain uses TRBV12-3 or TRBV12-4 and TRBJ2-3, with D maybe TRBD2 (6 bases). This CDR3 has 15 amino acids. With 3 bases removed from V and 5 bases from J, the gap between germline ends came to 15 bases. The CDR3 region has the DNA TGTGCCAGCAGTTTTGGGGGGTTTGGGCAAGATACGCAGTATTTT. It is translated as CASSFGGFGQDTQYF.

This clonotype was counted at least ten times. The chain carries TRBV7-9 and TRBJ1-5, with 9 bases lining up with TRBD1. V shed 3 bases and J 6 bases; nucleotides not matched to a gene: 3. The CDR3 contains 14 residues. The germline CDR1 and CDR2 sequences are SEHNR and FQNEAQ (reference sequence). The CDR3, as DNA: TGTGCCAGCAGCTTGGACAGGGGAGGTCAGCCCCAGCATTTT. This sequence encodes CASSLDRGGQPQHF.

This clonotype was seen repeatedly, ten times or more. The chain has TRBV15 and TRBJ2-7, with 7 bases aligning to TRBD1. The CDR3 consists of 14 residues. V trimming: 2 bases; J trimming: 0 bases; junction bases outside the gene matches: 1. Per germline, CDR1 LNHNV and CDR2 YYDKDF (reference sequence). The CDR3 reads CATSRWDSSYEQYF. As DNA, the CDR3 is TGTGCCACCAGCAGATGGGACAGCTCCTACGAGCAGTACTTC.

At least ten counts were recorded for this clonotype. This sequence joins TRBV3-1 and TRBJ2-3; unclear D gene. The germline V and J ends were trimmed by 4 bases and 2 bases, with 7 bases remaining between them. The CDR3 is made up of 13 amino acids. Germline-derived CDR1 and CDR2 are LGHDT and YNNKEL (reference sequence). The DNA of the CDR3 is TGTGCCAGCAGCCTCAACCCCACAGATACGCAGTATTTT. Translating gives CASSLNPTDTQYF.

This clonotype was counted ten times or more. The chain joins TRBV9 to TRBJ2-3, with D uncertain. CDR3 length: 12 residues. Trimming took 4 bases from V and 5 from J, leaving 8 bases between them. Germline loops: CDR1 SGDLS, CDR2 YYNGEE. In nucleotides, the CDR3 is TGTGCCAGCAGCCCCTGGGAAGATACGCAGTATTTT. Translating gives CASSPWEDTQYF.

The chain combines TRBV27 with TRBJ1-5, with 9 bases aligning to TRBD1. This CDR3 has 15 amino acids. V dropped 4 bases and J dropped 5; count of bases not matched to a gene: 6. Germline V gives CDR1 MNHEY, CDR2 SMNVEV (reference sequence). In DNA form, the CDR3 reads TGTGCCAGCAGTTGGAACAGGGGGCCCGATCAGCCCCAGCATTTT. Translated, it gives CASSWNRGPDQPQHF.

The rearrangement links TRBV7-9 to TRBJ1-1; 9 positions match TRBD1. The CDR3 is 16 amino acids. The germline gives CDR1 SEHNR, CDR2 FQNEAQ (reference sequence). V was clipped by 5 bases and J by 7 bases; unmatched bases: 14. For the CDR3, the DNA is TGTGCCAGCAGCCCCTCCGGGACAGGGCGGAGGGATGAAGCTTTCTTT. It specifies CASSPSGTGRRDEAFF.

This clonotype appeared many times. This chain links TRBV27 with TRBJ2-3; no reliable D call. The V and J ends lost 3 bases and 0 bases respectively, with 7 bases between them. CDR1 MNHEY and CDR2 SMNVEV come from the germline V gene (reference sequence). CDR3 length equals 14 residues. The CDR3 is CASSLGHSTDTQYF. CDR3 in DNA: TGTGCCAGCAGTTTGGGCCACAGCACAGATACGCAGTATTTT.